This TCR beta chain appears in the sequencing data of a study of shared T cell receptors in the human thymus. Sequencing used immunoSEQ multiplex PCR; TCRdb keeps in-frame clones, though not all of them. The sample holds over 350,000 clones, roughly 94% seen once. The sequencing input was thymocytes. This TCR derives from a human donor.

CDR3 bases: TGTGCCAGCTCACTACAGGGGAATGAGCAGTTCTTC. It codes for CASSLQGNEQFF. The chain employs TRBV18 and TRBJ2-1, with 7 positions matching TRBD1. The length of the CDR3 is 12 residues. The germline V gene has CDR1 KGHSH and CDR2 LQKENI. Trimming at V came to 4 bases and at J to 7 bases, leaving 1 base not matched to a gene.